This T cell receptor (beta chain) stems from a study of blood T cell repertoires in COVID-19 (dated by TCRdb to 2020 to 2021). About the study as a whole: Samples covering the acute and convalescent phases of COVID-19 were provided by collaborators in the United States, Italy and Spain. The samples were drawn from two sources: the first 160 participants of the ongoing ImmuneRACE study, and over 950 subjects contributed by 6 global collaborators. Where HLA class I and class II types were available, the types were taken from metadata supplied by the sample provider, not from assay-based typing. The repertoires were made available in a free public database intended to serve as a resource for research on the immune response to SARS-CoV-2. The material from the prospective study consisted of cDNA or gDNA derived from T cells, B-cell-depleted T cells, or PBMCs. Nearly every sample came with metadata listing a de-identified subject ID, COVID-19 status, age in years and sex. The dataset comprised deeply sampled blood TCRbeta repertoires from subjects exposed to, actively infected with, or recovered from COVID-19.

Per the germline V gene, SGHRS is the CDR1 and YFSETQ is the CDR2. V is clipped by 0 bases and J by 6 bases, and the sequence between their germline boundaries is 15 bases long. Its CDR3 holds 15 amino acids, cysteine through phenylalanine. Here the CDR3 DNA is all that survives: 45 bases in frame from base 1. Enrolling through a virtual design, the prospective study's participants ranged in age from roughly 18 to 90 years and lived across roughly 23 United States geographic areas. In the prospective study, participants were assigned to cohorts based on the clinical history participants reported in a screening survey and a study questionnaire. For ImmuneRACE Cohort 3, a participant was defined as recovered based on two consecutive negative NP/OP PCR tests, clearance by a healthcare professional, or resolution of symptoms. In the prospective study, whole blood, serum and a nasopharyngeal or oropharyngeal swab were collected from each participant by mobile phlebotomists. Participants in the prospective study had the option to provide additional blood draws and questionnaires over an approximately 2-month period. Before DNA extraction, prospective study blood samples were shipped either frozen or at room temperature.

As regards this clone: Its antigen remains undetermined. Base quality data are lacking; no much larger clone is found one base away.

Beyond this particular receptor, the publication reports: Clinical and demographic metadata were provided uncurated, with the amount varying by source and participant.

TCRbeta CDR3 regions were amplified from genomic DNA by means of the immunoSEQ Assay, a bias-controlled multiplex PCR. The paper's processing steps were these. The number of nucleated cells in each sample was estimated from the amplification of reference gene primers within the assay. Sequence reads were collapsed and filtered to measure the absolute abundance of every unique TCRbeta CDR3 rearrangement. For each sample, productive Simpson clonality was calculated as the square root of Simpson's diversity index over productive rearrangements. The clones in this table, taken by TCRdb from immuneACCESS, are in-frame only. Not every clone is retained; where verified, under half of the shortfall comes from an unresolved V gene, and the cause of the rest is unknown. V and J calls and clone size are as listed in that table; D and trimming were resolved from the DNA. In this sample the table shows around 280,000 clones, around 90% of which occur a single time. In total, the top ten clones hold 1.7% of the sample.

The sequence was collected from a woman aged 40 to 55 who had recovered from COVID-19. Sample: PBMCs or T cells enriched from blood (not recorded which). The chain links TRBV5-1 with TRBJ1-2, with the D gene call left open. In nucleotides, the sequence is TGCGCCAGCAGCTTGGACCCCTCCGGTGTTGATGGCTACACCTTC. Translated, this gives CASSLDPSGVDGYTF.